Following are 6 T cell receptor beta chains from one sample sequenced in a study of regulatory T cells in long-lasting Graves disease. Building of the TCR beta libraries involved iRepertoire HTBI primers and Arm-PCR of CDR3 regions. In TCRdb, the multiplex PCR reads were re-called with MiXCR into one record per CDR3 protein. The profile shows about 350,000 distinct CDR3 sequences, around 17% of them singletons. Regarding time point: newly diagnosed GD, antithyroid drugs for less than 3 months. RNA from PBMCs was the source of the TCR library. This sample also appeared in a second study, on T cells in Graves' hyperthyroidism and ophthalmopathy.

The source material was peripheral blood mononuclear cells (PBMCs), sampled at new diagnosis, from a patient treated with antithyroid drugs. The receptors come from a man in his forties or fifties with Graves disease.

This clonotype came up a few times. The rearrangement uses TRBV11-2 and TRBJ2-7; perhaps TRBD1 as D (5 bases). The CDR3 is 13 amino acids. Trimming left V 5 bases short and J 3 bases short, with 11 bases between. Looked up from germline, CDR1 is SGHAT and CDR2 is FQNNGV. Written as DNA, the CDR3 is TGTGCCAGCAGCAGGGGTACCCGCTACGAGCAGTACTTC. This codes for CASSRGTRYEQYF.

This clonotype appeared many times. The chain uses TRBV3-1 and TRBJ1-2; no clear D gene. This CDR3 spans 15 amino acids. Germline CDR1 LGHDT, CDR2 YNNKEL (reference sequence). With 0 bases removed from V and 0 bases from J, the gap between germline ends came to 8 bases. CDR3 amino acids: CASSQDSGPNYGYTF. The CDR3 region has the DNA TGTGCCAGCAGCCAAGACTCCGGCCCTAACTATGGCTACACCTTC.

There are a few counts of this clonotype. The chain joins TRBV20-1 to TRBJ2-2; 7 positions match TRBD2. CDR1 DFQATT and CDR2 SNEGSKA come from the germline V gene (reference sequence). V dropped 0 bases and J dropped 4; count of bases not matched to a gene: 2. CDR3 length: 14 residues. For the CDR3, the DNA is TGCAGTGCTAGAGATCCGGGGGGCACCGGGGAGCTGTTTTTT. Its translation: CSARDPGGTGELFF.

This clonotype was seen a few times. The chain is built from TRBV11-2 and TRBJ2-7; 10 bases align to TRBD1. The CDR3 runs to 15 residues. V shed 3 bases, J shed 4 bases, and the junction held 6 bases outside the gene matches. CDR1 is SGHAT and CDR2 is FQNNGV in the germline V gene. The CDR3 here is CASSFATGGPYEQYF. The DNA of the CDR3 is TGTGCCAGCAGCTTTGCGACAGGGGGCCCGTACGAGCAGTACTTC.

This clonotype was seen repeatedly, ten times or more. The CDR3 loop reads CASTGQAGTEAFF. The CDR3 nucleotides read TGTGCCAGCACGGGACAGGCGGGCACTGAAGCTTTCTTT. The chain recombines TRBV9 with TRBJ1-1; 8 positions agree with TRBD1. There are 13 residues in the CDR3. The germline CDR1 and CDR2 sequences are SGDLS and YYNGEE. Losses at the gene ends were 6 bases for V and 4 bases for J; bases not matched to a gene: 5.

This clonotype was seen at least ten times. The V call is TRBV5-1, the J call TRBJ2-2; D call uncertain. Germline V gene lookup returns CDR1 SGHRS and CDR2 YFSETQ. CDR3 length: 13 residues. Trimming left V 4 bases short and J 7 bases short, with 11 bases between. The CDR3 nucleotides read TGCGCCAGCAGCGTCTCAAGGTTCGGGGAGCTGTTTTTT. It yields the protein CASSVSRFGELFF.